The 20 T cell receptor beta chains below all came from one sample that was sequenced in a study of cytomegalovirus exposure and HLA in healthy donors (dated by TCRdb to the late 2010s). Libraries were made using the immunoSEQ multiplex PCR assay. A mixture of 60 forward primers for TCR Vbeta segments and 13 reverse primers for TCR Jbeta segments was used in the multiplex PCR. In its TCRdb copy, this immuneACCESS table keeps in-frame sequences only and misses some clones. Where compared with another copy, unresolved V genes explain less than half of these, and the others have no known cause. The sample table lists 150,000 to 200,000 clones, about four fifths of them with a count of one. The ten largest clones represent approximately 1.1% of the sample. The sample consisted of PBMCs. The receptors derive from a woman between 40 and 50 years old in good health and CMV-seronegative.

The chain links TRBV4-1 to TRBJ2-1; 7 bases are shared with TRBD2. Trimming took 2 bases from V and 3 from J; bases not matched to a gene: 1. The CDR3 sequence is 14 residues long. The germline CDR1 and CDR2 sequences are MGHRA and YSYEKL. This CDR3 reads CASSQLAVYNEQFF. The CDR3 DNA reads as TGCGCCAGCAGCCAACTAGCGGTCTACAATGAGCAGTTCTTC.

The chain carries TRBV4-3 and TRBJ1-6; D call uncertain. CDR3 length: 14 residues. Trimming removed 0 bases from V and 7 bases from J, with 7 bases in between. Germline V gene data show CDR1 as LGHNA and CDR2 as YSLEER. CDR3 sequence (DNA): TGCGCCAGCAGCCAAGATATGAGGAATTCACCCCTCCACTTT. Its translation is CASSQDMRNSPLHF.

DNA for the CDR3: TGTGCCAGCTCGAAGGGGACTAGCGGGAGTTTACAGCAGTTCTTC. Protein: CASSKGTSGSLQQFF. The rearrangement links TRBV18 to TRBJ2-1, with TRBD2 matching over 14 bases. The J segment lost 11 bases and the V segment lost 6 bases, leaving 9 bases of the junction unmatched. This CDR3 comprises 15 residues. In germline, CDR1 is KGHSH, CDR2 LQKENI.

The rearrangement uses TRBV28 and TRBJ2-5; a possible D gene is TRBD2 (7 bases). The J call is doubtful: the DNA matches TRBJ2-7 better. CDR1 is MDHEN and CDR2 is SYDVKM in the germline V gene. The CDR3 is 15 residues long. CDR3 sequence (DNA): TGTGCCAGCAGTTTAACCTCGGGGGGCCCCTACGAGCAGTACTTC. Protein: CASSLTSGGPYEQYF.

The V and J genes are TRBV6-4 and TRBJ1-1; 8 positions agree with TRBD1. Germline CDR1 reads MRHNA; CDR2 reads SNTAGT. The V segment lost 0 bases and the J segment 4 bases; nucleotides outside the gene matches: 4. The CDR3 is made up of 15 amino acids. The CDR3 loop is CASSDSAGGITEAFF. CDR3 DNA sequence: TGTGCCAGCAGTGACTCGGCAGGGGGCATCACTGAAGCTTTCTTT.

The chain joins TRBV5-6 to TRBJ2-5; TRBD2 aligns across 7 bases. The ends lost 5 bases at V and 0 bases at J; junction bases unmatched: 7. Germline values: CDR1 SGHDT, CDR2 YYEEEE. This CDR3 has 15 residues. Here the CDR3 reads CASSRDYRYQETQYF. CDR3 DNA sequence: TGTGCCAGCAGTCGGGACTACCGGTACCAAGAGACCCAGTACTTC.

This clone occurred once. V gene TRBV7-2 combines with J gene TRBJ1-1; D call uncertain. V shed 3 bases and J shed 3 bases, with 8 bases lying between them. The CDR3 runs 13 residues. The germline V gene encodes CDR1 SGHTA and CDR2 FQGNSA. Written as DNA, the CDR3 is TGTGCCAGCAGCTTTAGTCCTGACACTGAAGCTTTCTTT. Translated: CASSFSPDTEAFF. Full variable domain (rest looked up from reference TRBV7-2 and TRBJ1-1): GAGVSQSPSNKVTEKGKDVELRCDPISGHTALYWYRQSLGQGLEFLIYFQGNSAPDKSGLPSDRFSAERTGGSVSTLTIQRTQQEDSAVYLCASSFSPDTEAFFGQGTRLTVV.

The genes are TRBV4-3 and TRBJ2-3, with a weak D call TRBD2 (6 bases). With 0 bases removed from V and 5 bases from J, the gap between germline ends came to 15 bases. This CDR3 region has 16 residues. Germline CDR1 and CDR2: LGHNA and YSLEER. The CDR3 spells CASSQDPGGILDTQYF. CDR3 DNA sequence: TGCGCCAGCAGCCAAGATCCGGGCGGGATCTTAGATACGCAGTATTTT.

The chain joins TRBV7-7 to TRBJ2-2; the match to TRBD1 covers 11 bases. Germline CDR1 is SSHAT and CDR2 is FNYEAQ (reference sequence). V shed 0 bases and J 6 bases; nucleotides not matched to a gene: 9. The CDR3 consists of 18 residues. CDR3 DNA sequence: TGTGCCAGCAGCTTAGCCTGGGTCGGGACAGGGGGAGCCGGGGAGCTGTTTTTT. Protein: CASSLAWVGTGGAGELFF.

The chain carries TRBV7-3 and TRBJ1-5, with 8 bases fitting TRBD1. V lost 2 bases and J lost 7; bases outside the gene matches: 10. From germline, CDR1 is SGHTA and CDR2 FQGTGA. The CDR3 is made up of 16 amino acids. In nucleotides, the CDR3 is TGTGCCAGCAGCTTATGGGCGGCAGGGGGCTTCCAGCCCCAGCATTTT. It translates to CASSLWAAGGFQPQHF.

The chain employs TRBV5-1 and TRBJ2-1, with 16 bases lining up with TRBD2. The CDR3 consists of 20 residues. Trimming removed 2 bases from V and 0 bases from J; junction bases left unmatched: 8. Germline CDR1 reads SGHRS; CDR2 reads YFSETQ. The CDR3 here is CASSFTPGLAGGSSYNEQFF. The CDR3 DNA reads TGCGCCAGCAGCTTCACTCCGGGACTAGCGGGAGGGAGCTCCTACAATGAGCAGTTCTTC.

V usage is TRBV30 and J usage is TRBJ2-7, with 8 bases aligning to TRBD2. V dropped 7 bases and J dropped 2; count of bases not matched to a gene: 10. This CDR3 is 14 amino acids long. Germline CDR1 reads GTSNPN; CDR2 reads SVGIG (reference sequence). The CDR3 coding sequence is TGTGCCTTCTCAGGCGGGGGGCTAGCCTACGAGCAGTACGTC. Encoded protein: CAFSGGGLAYEQYV.

The V gene is TRBV29-1, the J gene TRBJ2-6; possibly TRBD2 for D (5 bases). Trimming left V 3 bases short and J 3 bases short, with 9 bases between. The CDR3 has 14 amino acids. Germline V gene data show CDR1 as SQVTM and CDR2 as ANQGSEA. CDR3 DNA: TGCAGCGTTGAGGTAGGGAGTGGGGCCAACGTCCTGACTTTC. This encodes CSVEVGSGANVLTF. The whole variable domain, filled in from reference TRBV29-1 and TRBJ2-6, reads SAVISQKPSRDICQRGTSLTIQCQVDSQVTMMFWYRQQPGQSLTLIATANQGSEATYESGFVIDKFPISRPNLTFSTLTVSNMSPEDSSIYLCSVEVGSGANVLTFGAGSRLTVL.

V usage is TRBV19 and J usage is TRBJ1-5; D possibly corresponds to TRBD1 (6 bases). Trimming stripped 6 bases from V and 7 bases from J, with 16 bases between. Germline CDR1 reads LNHDA; CDR2 reads SQIVND (reference sequence). The CDR3 is made up of 14 amino acids. CDR3 loop: CASRLDSIGQPQHF. CDR3 in DNA: TGTGCCAGTAGATTGGACAGTATCGGGCAGCCCCAGCATTTT.

This clone showed up just a few times. This chain joins TRBV2 and TRBJ2-7; TRBD2 is a possible D gene (5 bases). CDR1 is SNHLY, CDR2 FYNNEI, per germline. Trimming left V 8 bases short and J 4 bases short, with 12 bases between. This CDR3 contains 12 residues. The CDR3 loop reads CASGNQRYEQYF. In DNA form, the CDR3 reads TGTGCCAGCGGGAATCAGCGGTACGAGCAGTACTTC.

The chain uses TRBV5-1 and TRBJ2-7; unclear D gene. The CDR3 sequence is 14 residues long. V lost 0 bases to trimming and J lost 3 bases, with 10 bases between them. The germline V gene encodes CDR1 SGHRS and CDR2 YFSETQ. CDR3 coding DNA: TGCGCCAGCAGCTTGGATGGTCAGGTCTACGAGCAGTACTTC. Translating it yields CASSLDGQVYEQYF. The whole variable domain, remainder taken from reference TRBV5-1 and TRBJ2-7, is KAGVTQTPRYLIKTRGQQVTLSCSPISGHRSVSWYQQTPGQGLQFLFEYFSETQRNKGNFPGRFSGRQFSNSRSEMNVSTLELGDSALYLCASSLDGQVYEQYFGPGTRLTVT.

This chain connects TRBV2 to TRBJ1-1; D uncertain. Germline V gives CDR1 SNHLY, CDR2 FYNNEI. V dropped 1 base and J dropped 0 bases, with 9 bases sitting between them. The CDR3 totals 15 residues. DNA of the CDR3: TGTGCCAGCAGTGAAGAAATAATCTTGAACACTGAAGCTTTCTTT. Protein: CASSEEIILNTEAFF.

V gene TRBV2 combines with J gene TRBJ1-2; D uncertain. This CDR3 comprises 13 residues. The V end was cut by 2 bases, the J end by 4 bases, with 8 bases between. Germline CDR1 and CDR2: SNHLY and FYNNEI. CDR3 sequence (DNA): TGTGCCAGCAGTGAAAGCCTAGGCTATGGCTACACCTTC. Its protein is CASSESLGYGYTF.

This clone was seen only once. The rearrangement uses TRBV7-4 and TRBJ2-3; D remains ambiguous. The CDR3 sequence is 15 residues long. The V end lost 1 base, the J end lost 2 bases, and 10 bases lay between the germline ends. Per the germline V gene, CDR1 is SGHVT and CDR2 is SQSDAQ. CDR3: CASSLEEWYTDTQYF. DNA of the CDR3: TGTGCCAGCAGCTTAGAGGAGTGGTACACAGATACGCAGTATTTT.

V gene TRBV30 combines with J gene TRBJ2-7; 8 bases are a match to TRBD2. From germline, CDR1 is GTSNPN and CDR2 SVGIG (reference sequence). V dropped 6 bases and J dropped 2; count of bases not matched to a gene: 6. The CDR3 totals 13 residues. As DNA, the CDR3 is TGTGCCTGTCTAGCGGGCGGCCCCTACGAGCAGTACTTC. It yields the protein CACLAGGPYEQYF.